This TCR beta chain derives from a study of cytomegalovirus exposure and HLA in healthy donors. V lost 5 bases and J 5 bases, leaving 16 bases between the germline ends. The CDR3 totals 15 residues. CDR1 SGHAT and CDR2 FQNNGV come from the germline V gene. PCR amplification relied on 60 Vbeta primers (plus 13 Jbeta primers). Assay: immunoSEQ multiplex PCR; the TCRdb copy retains only in-frame clones and omits some. The sample has about 140,000 clones, under 80% seen once. This sequence was found in a woman aged 45-65 years in good health and CMV-seropositive. The specimen sequenced was PBMCs. The chain recombines TRBV11-2 with TRBJ2-1; TRBD2 might be the D (7 bases). The CDR3 DNA sequence: TGTGCCAGCAGCACCCAGGCGGGGGCCAACAATGAGCAGTTCTTC. Encoded protein: CASSTQAGANNEQFF.